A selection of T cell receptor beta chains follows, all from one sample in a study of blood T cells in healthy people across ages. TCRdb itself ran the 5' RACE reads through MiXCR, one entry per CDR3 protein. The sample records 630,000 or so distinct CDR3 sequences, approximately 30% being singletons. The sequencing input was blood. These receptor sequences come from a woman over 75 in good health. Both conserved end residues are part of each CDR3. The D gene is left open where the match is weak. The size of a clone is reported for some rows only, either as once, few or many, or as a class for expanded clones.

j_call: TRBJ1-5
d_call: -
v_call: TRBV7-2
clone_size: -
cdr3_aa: CASGGGGPNQPQHF
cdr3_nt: TGTGCCAGCGGGGGGGGAGGACCCAATCAGCCCCAGCATTTT

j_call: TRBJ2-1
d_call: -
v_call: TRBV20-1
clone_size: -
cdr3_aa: CSARDFQGLYNEQFF
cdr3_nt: TGCAGTGCTAGAGATTTCCAGGGCCTTTACAATGAGCAGTTCTTC

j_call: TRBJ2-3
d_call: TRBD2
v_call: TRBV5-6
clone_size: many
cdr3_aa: CASSLELAGSTDTQYF
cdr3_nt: TGTGCCAGCAGCTTAGAACTAGCGGGGAGCACAGATACGCAGTATTTT

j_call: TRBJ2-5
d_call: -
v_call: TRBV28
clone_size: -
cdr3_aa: CASSSRGTIRETQYF
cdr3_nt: TGTGCCAGCAGTTCCCGCGGAACCATAAGGGAGACCCAGTACTTC

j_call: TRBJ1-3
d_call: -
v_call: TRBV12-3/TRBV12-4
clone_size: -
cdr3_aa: CASRQGRLNTIYF
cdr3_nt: TGTGCCAGCAGGCAGGGGCGGTTAAACACCATATATTTT

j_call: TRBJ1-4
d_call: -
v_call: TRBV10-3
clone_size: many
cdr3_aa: CAISGSGTTNEKLFF
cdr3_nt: TGTGCCATCAGCGGCTCCGGGACAACTAATGAAAAACTGTTTTTT

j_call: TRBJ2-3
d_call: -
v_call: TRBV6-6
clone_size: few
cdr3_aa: CASSYSDRLGTDTQYF
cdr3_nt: TGTGCCAGCAGTTACTCGGACCGCCTGGGCACAGATACGCAGTATTTT

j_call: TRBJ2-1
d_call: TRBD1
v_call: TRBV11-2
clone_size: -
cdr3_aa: CASSATGQGTRSYNEQFF
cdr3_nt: TGTGCCAGCAGCGCAACGGGACAGGGCACACGTTCCTACAATGAGCAGTTCTTC

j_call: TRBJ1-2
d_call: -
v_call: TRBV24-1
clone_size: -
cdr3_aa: CATARTGDYGYTF
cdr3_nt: TGTGCCACCGCAAGAACGGGGGACTATGGCTACACCTTC

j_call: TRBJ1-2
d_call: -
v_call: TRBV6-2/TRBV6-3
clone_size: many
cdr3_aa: CASSYWRNYGYTF
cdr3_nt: TGTGCCAGCAGTTATTGGCGAAACTATGGCTACACCTTC

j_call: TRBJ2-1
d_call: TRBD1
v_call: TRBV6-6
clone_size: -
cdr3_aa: CASSYDRGNEQFF
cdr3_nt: TGTGCCAGCAGTTACGACAGGGGAAATGAGCAGTTCTTC

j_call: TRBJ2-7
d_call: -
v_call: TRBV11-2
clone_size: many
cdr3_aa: CASSLERVYEQYF
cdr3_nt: TGTGCCAGCAGCTTAGAAAGGGTCTACGAGCAGTACTTC

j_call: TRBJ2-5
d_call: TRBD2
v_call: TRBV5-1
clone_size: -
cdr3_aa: CASSLAGASGGFNEQYF
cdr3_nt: TGCGCCAGCAGCTTGGCCGGGGCTAGCGGGGGGTTTAATGAGCAGTACTTC

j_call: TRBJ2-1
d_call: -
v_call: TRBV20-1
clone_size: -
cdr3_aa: CSARDTGKAEQFF
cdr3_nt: TGCAGTGCTAGAGATACAGGGAAGGCTGAGCAGTTCTTC

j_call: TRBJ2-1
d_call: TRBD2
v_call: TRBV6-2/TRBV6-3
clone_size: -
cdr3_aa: CVSSPLAGGSYNEQFF
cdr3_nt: TGTGTCAGCAGTCCACTAGCGGGGGGTTCCTACAATGAGCAGTTCTTC

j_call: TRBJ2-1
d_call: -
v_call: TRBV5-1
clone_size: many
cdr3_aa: CASRTSRTGYEQFF
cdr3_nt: TGCGCCAGCAGAACTTCGAGGACTGGCTATGAGCAGTTCTTC

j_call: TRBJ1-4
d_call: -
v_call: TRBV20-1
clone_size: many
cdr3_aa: CSAGRGSTNEKLFF
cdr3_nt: TGCAGTGCTGGTCGGGGGTCGACTAATGAAAAACTGTTTTTT

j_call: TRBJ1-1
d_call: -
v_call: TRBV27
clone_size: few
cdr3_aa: CASSLWVHTEAFF
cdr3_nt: TGTGCCAGCAGTTTATGGGTACACACTGAAGCTTTCTTT

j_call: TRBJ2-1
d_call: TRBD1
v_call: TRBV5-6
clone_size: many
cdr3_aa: CASGHRGLGGHNEQFF
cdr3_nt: TGTGCCAGCGGGCACAGGGGGCTTGGGGGCCACAATGAGCAGTTCTTC

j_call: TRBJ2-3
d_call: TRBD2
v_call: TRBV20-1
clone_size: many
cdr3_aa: CSAGLAGPTDTQYF
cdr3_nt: TGCAGTGCCGGACTAGCGGGGCCCACAGATACGCAGTATTTT

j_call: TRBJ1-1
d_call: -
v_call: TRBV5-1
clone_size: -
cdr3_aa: CASSLGKSGGNTEAFF
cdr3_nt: TGCGCCAGCAGCTTGGGAAAGAGCGGCGGGAACACTGAAGCTTTCTTT

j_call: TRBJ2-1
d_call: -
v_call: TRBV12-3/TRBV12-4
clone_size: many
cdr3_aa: CASSRRGSGSEQFF
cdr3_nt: TGTGCCAGCAGCCGCCGGGGATCCGGGAGTGAGCAGTTCTTC

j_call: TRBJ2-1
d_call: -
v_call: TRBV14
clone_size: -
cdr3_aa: CASSQGGSHNEQFF
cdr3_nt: TGTGCCAGCAGCCAAGGGGGCTCCCACAATGAGCAGTTCTTC

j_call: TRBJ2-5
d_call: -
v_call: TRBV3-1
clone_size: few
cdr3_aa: CASGWDNEQYF
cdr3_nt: TGTGCCAGCGGGTGGGATAATGAGCAGTACTTC

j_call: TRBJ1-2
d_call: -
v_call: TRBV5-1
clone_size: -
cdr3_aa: CASSLADGGGYGYTF
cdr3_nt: TGCGCCAGCAGCTTGGCCGACGGGGGCGGTTATGGCTACACCTTC

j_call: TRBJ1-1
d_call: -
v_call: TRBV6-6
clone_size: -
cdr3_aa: CASSHSGTQNTEAFF
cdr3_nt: TGTGCCAGCAGCCACTCCGGGACACAAAACACTGAGGCTTTCTTT